A selection of T cell receptor beta chains follows, all from one sample in a study of PD-L1 blockade in urothelial cancer. The protocol was immunoSEQ multiplex PCR, while the TCRdb copy is restricted to in-frame clones and leaves out a portion. Of approximately 93,000 clones listed, roughly 80% were seen once; the top ten hold under 8.5%. Material: PBMCs, obtained around atezolizumab (anti-PD-L1) treatment. All receptors come from a man in his 70s with urothelial cancer. Each CDR3 is given with its conserved first and last residue. The D gene is left open where the match is weak. Size values are once, few and many counts, or a class for expanded clones, and some rows have none.

>TRBV11-2|-|TRBJ1-1|-|15
CASSPSGEMNTEAFF
TGTGCCAGCAGCCCCAGTGGAGAAATGAACACTGAAGCTTTCTTT
>TRBV6-1|-|TRBJ1-5|-|14
CASSEGGGNQPQHF
TGTGCCAGCAGTGAAGGCGGGGGGAATCAGCCCCAGCATTTT
>TRBV10-3|-|TRBJ2-7|TRBD2|15
CAISESAGNSYEQYF
TGTGCCATCAGTGAATCAGCGGGGAACTCCTACGAGCAGTACTTC
>TRBV5-1|-|TRBJ2-7|TRBD2|14
CASSLAGGSYEQYF
TGCGCCAGCAGCCTAGCGGGGGGCTCCTACGAGCAGTACTTC
>TRBV30|few|TRBJ1-2|-|12
CAWSDRAYGYTF
TGTGCCTGGAGTGACAGGGCCTATGGCTACACCTTC
>TRBV9|-|TRBJ2-1|-|15
CASSASRNSYNEQFF
TGTGCCAGCAGCGCGAGCAGGAATTCCTACAATGAGCAGTTCTTC
>TRBV6-1|-|TRBJ1-5|TRBD1|14
CASSSDRGRQPQHF
TGTGCCAGCAGTTCTGACAGGGGGCGTCAGCCCCAGCATTTT
>TRBV29-1|-|TRBJ2-3|-|12
CSVAGAQDTQYF
TGCAGCGTTGCGGGAGCGCAAGATACGCAGTATTTT
>TRBV7-3|once|TRBJ2-7|-|13
CASSLQVGYEQYF
TGTGCCAGCAGCTTACAGGTGGGCTACGAGCAGTACTTC
>TRBV5-1|-|TRBJ2-1|TRBD1|13
CASSLGQGNEQFF
TGCGCCAGCAGCTTGGGACAGGGAAATGAGCAGTTCTTC
>TRBV7-2|-|TRBJ2-1|TRBD2|14
CASRGREDYNEQFF
TGTGCCAGCAGGGGGCGGGAGGACTACAATGAGCAGTTCTTC
>TRBV7-6|-|TRBJ2-2|TRBD2|16
CASSFGLAGSTGELFF
TGTGCCAGCAGCTTCGGACTAGCGGGAAGCACCGGGGAGCTGTTTTTT
>TRBV4-2|few|TRBJ1-4|-|15
CASSQDPGGNEKLFF
TGTGCCAGCAGCCAAGATCCCGGAGGAAATGAAAAACTGTTTTTT
>TRBV6-5|-|TRBJ1-3|-|13
CASNSPGGNTIYF
TGTGCCAGCAACTCCCCAGGCGGAAACACCATATATTTT
>TRBV19|-|TRBJ1-5|-|15
CASSIVPGVNQPQHF
TGTGCCAGTAGTATAGTACCCGGAGTCAATCAGCCCCAGCATTTT
>TRBV19|-|TRBJ1-5|TRBD1|13
CASSRDRVQPQHF
TGTGCCAGTAGTAGAGACAGGGTTCAGCCCCAGCATTTT
>TRBV9|-|TRBJ2-2|TRBD2|16
CASSWSSGQNTGELFF
TGTGCCAGCAGTTGGTCTAGCGGGCAGAACACCGGGGAGCTGTTTTTT
>TRBV4-1|-|TRBJ2-1|TRBD1|15
CASSQGQGFHNEQFF
TGCGCCAGCAGCCAAGGACAGGGGTTCCACAATGAGCAGTTCTTC
>TRBV5-1|-|TRBJ1-1|TRBD1|15
CASSILTGGDTEAFF
TGCGCCAGCAGCATTCTGACAGGGGGGGACACTGAAGCTTTCTTT
>TRBV4-2|-|TRBJ2-2|-|14
CASSQDRGTGELFF
TGTGCCAGCAGCCAAGATCGGGGGACCGGGGAGCTGTTTTTT
>TRBV7-2|-|TRBJ2-7|TRBD2|15
CASSLALLAGVEQYF
TGTGCCAGCAGCTTAGCTCTCCTAGCGGGAGTCGAGCAGTACTTC
>TRBV6-5|-|TRBJ2-7|-|16
CASSYSDRTYSYEQYF
TGTGCCAGCAGTTACTCAGACAGGACATACTCCTACGAGCAGTACTTC
>TRBV7-2|-|TRBJ2-5|-|12
CASRLVGETQYF
TGTGCCAGCAGACTAGTTGGGGAGACCCAGTACTTC
>TRBV5-4|once|TRBJ1-2|-|15
CASSLDARQSYGYTF
TGTGCCAGCAGCTTGGACGCGAGACAGAGCTATGGCTACACCTTC
>TRBV29-1|-|TRBJ2-7|-|14
CSVRGGRRSYEQYF
TGCAGCGTTCGGGGTGGACGCCGATCCTACGAGCAGTACTTC
>TRBV28|-|TRBJ1-1|TRBD1|15
CASSPPTGENTEAFF
TGTGCCAGCAGTCCGCCGACAGGGGAGAACACTGAAGCTTTCTTT
>TRBV4-3|-|TRBJ2-1|TRBD2|16
CASSQAGSGIGNEQFF
TGCGCCAGCAGCCAAGCGGGGAGCGGGATAGGCAATGAGCAGTTCTTC
>TRBV7-2|-|TRBJ2-2|TRBD2|16
CASSPAGLVNTGELFF
TGTGCCAGCAGCCCCGCGGGACTAGTCAACACCGGGGAGCTGTTTTTT
>TRBV9|-|TRBJ2-5|-|13
CASSVFSRETQYF
TGTGCCAGCTCCGTCTTTTCGAGGGAGACCCAGTACTTC
>TRBV6-5|-|TRBJ1-1|TRBD1|16
CASSYSGTGGNTEAFF
TGTGCCAGCAGTTACTCCGGGACAGGGGGCAACACTGAAGCTTTCTTT
>TRBV7-2|-|TRBJ2-7|-|13
CASSLRLTYEQYF
TGTGCCAGCAGCTTAAGACTTACCTACGAGCAGTACTTC
>TRBV18|-|TRBJ1-5|TRBD1|14
CASSLDRGDQPQHF
TGTGCCAGCTCACTAGACAGGGGGGATCAGCCCCAGCATTTT
>TRBV11-2|-|TRBJ1-1|TRBD1|16
CASRPGTGDRNTEAFF
TGTGCCAGCAGGCCCGGGACAGGGGATCGGAACACTGAAGCTTTCTTT
>TRBV7-9|-|TRBJ2-2|TRBD1|15
CASSRDRGRTGELFF
TGTGCCAGCAGCCGGGACAGGGGGCGAACCGGGGAGCTGTTTTTT
>TRBV30|-|TRBJ2-4|TRBD2|15
CAWSVPTSGKNIQYF
TGTGCCTGGAGTGTACCCACTAGCGGGAAAAACATTCAGTACTTC
>TRBV5-1|-|TRBJ1-4|TRBD1|14
CASSLGQGWEKLFF
TGCGCCAGCAGCTTGGGACAGGGCTGGGAAAAACTGTTTTTT
>TRBV10-3|few|TRBJ1-1|-|15
CAISEGPGANTEAFF
TGTGCCATCAGTGAGGGCCCAGGGGCGAACACTGAAGCTTTCTTT
>TRBV30|-|TRBJ1-6|-|13
CAWSPQVNSPLHF
TGTGCCTGGAGTCCACAGGTTAATTCACCCCTCCACTTT
>TRBV6-5|-|TRBJ1-3|-|14
CASSRGSSGNTIYF
TGTGCCAGCAGTCGGGGGTCCTCTGGAAACACCATATATTTT
>TRBV7-9|few|TRBJ1-4|-|16
CASSFAPTYDFEKLFF
TGTGCCAGCAGCTTCGCCCCCACCTATGACTTTGAAAAACTGTTTTTT
>TRBV21-1|-|TRBJ2-2|-|15
CASSTRDSNTGELFF
TGTGCCAGCAGCACCCGGGACTCCAACACCGGGGAGCTGTTTTTT
>TRBV18|-|TRBJ2-7|-|11
CASSARDEQYF
TGTGCCAGCTCAGCGCGGGACGAGCAGTACTTC
>TRBV19|-|TRBJ2-1|TRBD2|12
CASSITGGGAFF
TGTGCCAGTAGTATAACGGGGGGAGGTGCGTTCTTC
>TRBV29-1|-|TRBJ2-7|TRBD2|15
CSVTGTSGGTYEQYF
TGCAGCGTTACCGGGACTAGCGGGGGGACCTACGAGCAGTACTTC
>TRBV29-1|-|TRBJ1-5|-|14
CSVGDSDSNQPQHF
TGCAGCGTTGGCGACTCAGATAGCAATCAGCCCCAGCATTTT